This TCR beta chain stems from a study of beta chain features in type 1 diabetes. Overall study: Across every sample, about 110 million sorted cells were examined in total. Findings of the study overall: PCR, the amplification step, might favor shorter templates, equally in patients and controls. The study found moderately but significantly shorter TCRB CDR3s in all four CD4+ subsets of Type 1 diabetes patients.

This clone was seen more than once but under ten times. Its antigen is unidentified. CD4+ naive, central memory, regulatory and stem cell-like memory cells were sorted via CD45RO/CCR7/CD25/CD127/CD95/CD27. Reverse transcription of all isolated RNA meant that expressed TCRB transcripts were sequenced. TCRdb's table, derived via immunoSEQ multiplex PCR, lists solely in-frame clones and lacks some. The sample consists of about 740,000 clones, 13% of them appearing once. The specimen sequenced was naive CD4+ T cells from blood. The receptor was isolated from a man between 18 and 29 years old with type 1 diabetes.

CDR3 sequence: CASSVGGTSGHYEQYF. The CDR3 nucleotides are TGTGCCAGCAGCGTAGGGGGGACTAGCGGGCACTACGAGCAGTACTTC. The chain carries TRBV9 and TRBJ2-7; 12 bases are a match to TRBD2. This CDR3 has 16 amino acids. The germline V gene has CDR1 SGDLS and CDR2 YYNGEE. V gave up 0 bases and J gave up 3 bases; unmatched junction bases: 4.